A single sample is the source of the 24 T cell receptor beta chains below, sequenced in a study of T cells in Graves' hyperthyroidism and ophthalmopathy. TCR beta CDR3 region amplification was performed from RNA transcripts. The HTBI primer set was used in a first-round RT-PCR of the TCR CDR3. TCRdb re-analysed the multiplex PCR reads in MiXCR, keeping a single row per CDR3 protein. The sample lists some 360,000 distinct CDR3 sequences, over 11% occurring once. The sequenced material came from blood. The source is a woman aged 60-75 years with Graves' hyperthyroidism.

The chain carries TRBV5-1 and TRBJ2-1; the D is unclear. The CDR3 contains 12 residues. The germline CDR1 and CDR2 sequences are SGHRS and YFSETQ. Trimming left V 5 bases short and J 7 bases short, with 10 bases between. The CDR3 reads CASSDQINEQFF. The CDR3 nucleotides are TGCGCCAGCAGTGACCAAATAAATGAGCAGTTCTTC.

This clonotype was seen many times. The chain is built from TRBV5-6 and TRBJ1-4, with D possibly matching TRBD1 (6 bases). The CDR3 length is 14 residues. Trimming pared 1 base from V and 2 bases from J, leaving 6 bases between. The V gene's germline CDR1 is SGHDT and CDR2 YYEEEE. The chain's CDR3 is CASSLTGTNEKLFF. Written as DNA, the CDR3 is TGTGCCAGCAGCTTGACAGGGACTAATGAAAAACTGTTTTTT.

The CDR3 loop is CAWSEGGPVNQPQHF. Here the CDR3 DNA reads TGTGCCTGGAGCGAGGGAGGGCCAGTTAATCAGCCCCAGCATTTT. The chain carries TRBV30 and TRBJ1-5, with D unresolved. CDR1 and CDR2 from the germline V gene are GTSNPN and SVGIG (reference sequence). This CDR3 spans 15 amino acids. V was trimmed by 3 bases and J by 4 bases, leaving 16 bases between them. Based on the CDR3 plus reference TRBV30 and TRBJ1-5, the full variable domain is SQTIHQWPATLVQPVGSPLSLECTVEGTSNPNLYWYRQAAGRGLQLLFYSVGIGQISSEVPQNLSASRPQDRQFILSSKKLLLSDSGFYLCAWSEGGPVNQPQHFGDGTRLSIL.

This clonotype has only a few counts. The rearrangement uses TRBV24-1 and TRBJ2-1; 15 bases map to TRBD2. CDR1 is KGHDR, CDR2 SFDVKD, per germline. The CDR3 is made up of 20 amino acids. The V and J ends lost 3 bases and 7 bases, in that order; junction bases with no gene match: 15. The CDR3 DNA reads as TGTGCCACCAGTGATACCCCGGGACAGGGGGGACTAGCGGGAGGAAATGAGCAGTTCTTC. Its protein is CATSDTPGQGGLAGGNEQFF.

This clonotype was detected many times. This rearrangement joins TRBV2 to TRBJ2-3; D not resolved. V lost 3 bases to trimming and J lost 4 bases, with 11 bases between them. The germline V gene has CDR1 SNHLY and CDR2 FYNNEI. The CDR3 has 14 amino acids. The CDR3 sequence: CASSDFRRPDTQYF. The CDR3 DNA follows: TGTGCCAGCAGTGATTTCCGGAGACCAGATACGCAGTATTTT. Full variable domain (remainder filled in from reference TRBV2 and TRBJ2-3): EPEVTQTPSHQVTQMGQEVILRCVPISNHLYFYWYRQILGQKVEFLVSFYNNEISEKSEIFDDQFSVERPDGSNFTLKIRSTKLEDSAMYFCASSDFRRPDTQYFGPGTRLTVL.

The chain has TRBV6-2 or TRBV6-3 and TRBJ2-4, with D uncertain. CDR3 size: 16 residues. Looked up from germline, CDR1 is MNHEY and CDR2 is SVGEGT. V lost 2 bases to trimming and J lost 0 bases, with 11 bases between them. Here the CDR3 reads CASSYGVSEAKNIQYF. The CDR3 region has the DNA TGTGCCAGCAGTTACGGGGTCTCGGAAGCCAAAAACATTCAGTACTTC.

Notes on this clonotype: A much more abundant neighbour one base away suggests this may be a read error. The rearrangement joins TRBV3-1 to TRBJ2-7; D gene uncertain. The CDR3 covers 12 residues. Germline V CDR1 and CDR2: LGHDT, YNNKEL (reference sequence). Trimming pared 5 bases from V and 7 bases from J, leaving 12 bases between. CDR3 coding DNA: TGTGCCAGCAGCGAACCAAGCCGTGAGCAGTACTTC. Amino acid sequence: CASSEPSREQYF.

This clonotype was recorded many times. DNA of the CDR3: TGCGCCAGCAGCGCGGGGACGGTGAACACTGAAGCTTTCTTT. It translates to CASSAGTVNTEAFF. V and J are TRBV5-1 and TRBJ1-1, with D tentatively TRBD1 (5 bases). CDR3 length: 14 residues. Germline lookup yields CDR1 SGHRS and CDR2 YFSETQ. V was clipped by 4 bases and J by 0 bases, with 10 bases between them.

The sample holds a few counts of this clonotype. The CDR3, as DNA: TGTGCCAGCAGCTTAGGAGTTCAGGATATACAAGAGACCCAGTACTTC. It encodes CASSLGVQDIQETQYF. This sequence joins TRBV7-9 and TRBJ2-5, with unresolved D. The ends were cut back, 1 base at V and 2 bases at J, with 14 bases in the middle. From germline, CDR1 is SEHNR and CDR2 FQNEAQ (reference sequence). The CDR3 runs 16 residues.

This clonotype has only a few counts. This chain uses TRBV6-1 with TRBJ1-2; D is perhaps TRBD1 (5 bases). The V gene lost 8 bases and the J gene lost 4 bases, with 11 bases spanning the gap. CDR3 length: 12 residues. The V gene's germline CDR1 is MNHNS and CDR2 SASEGT. CDR3 in amino acids: CASGHPIYGYTF. CDR3 sequence (DNA): TGTGCCAGCGGACACCCTATCTATGGCTACACCTTC.

V usage is TRBV9 and J usage is TRBJ2-1; 10 bases fit TRBD2. The CDR3 contains 19 residues. V lost 4 bases to trimming and J lost 2 bases; unmatched junction nucleotides: 15. The V gene's germline CDR1 is SGDLS and CDR2 YYNGEE. The DNA of the CDR3 is TGTGCCAGCAGCAGAAGGGCTAGCGGGAGCGATCTTACCTACAATGAGCAGTTCTTC. Translation: CASSRRASGSDLTYNEQFF.

The V and J genes are TRBV5-1 and TRBJ2-2; D might be TRBD1 or TRBD2, each matching 5 bases. The CDR3 runs to 14 residues. The germline gives CDR1 SGHRS, CDR2 YFSETQ. V lost 9 bases, J lost 2 bases, and 14 bases lay in between. The CDR3 DNA is TGCGCCACCCCGGGACGGGCAAACACCGGGGAGCTGTTTTTT. Translating it yields CATPGRANTGELFF.

This clonotype came up many times. The J gene is TRBJ2-7, the V gene TRBV12-3 or TRBV12-4; D is undetermined. The V end lost 3 bases, the J end lost 1 base, and 7 bases lay between the germline ends. CDR3 size: 13 residues. The CDR3 DNA reads as TGTGCCAGCAGTTTCCAGCTGTCCTACGAGCAGTACTTC. It specifies CASSFQLSYEQYF.

For this clonotype: Germline and junction disagree at one end, which may indicate a read error. The chain uses TRBV6-5 and TRBJ2-2; TRBD2 matches at 16 bases. Germline CDR1 reads MNHEY; CDR2 reads SVGAGI. This CDR3 spans 17 amino acids. CDR3 amino acids: CASSSGTSGRATGELFF. Here the CDR3 DNA reads TGTGCCAGCAGTTCCGGGACTAGCGGGAGGGCTACCGGGGAACTGTTTTTT.

This clonotype was seen ten or more times. The chain joins TRBV20-1 to TRBJ1-2, with 8 positions matching TRBD1. The V gene's germline CDR1 is DFQATT and CDR2 SNEGSKA (reference sequence). CDR3 length: 16 residues. The ends lost 1 base at V and 2 bases at J; junction bases unmatched: 9. The CDR3 bases are TGCAGTGCTAGAGTGCCGGACAGGGCTTTAAACTATGGCTACACCTTC. It translates to CSARVPDRALNYGYTF.

This clonotype was counted only a few times. The chain has TRBV18 and TRBJ2-5, with TRBD1 identical over 12 bases. This CDR3 is built from 15 residues. V gave up 6 bases and J gave up 4 bases; unmatched junction bases: 6. The germline CDR1 and CDR2 sequences are KGHSH and LQKENI. CDR3 bases: TGTGCCAGCTCGGGACAGGGGGCTAATCGAGAGACCCAGTACTTC. It codes for CASSGQGANRETQYF.

This clonotype was seen a handful of times. The chain uses TRBV19 and TRBJ2-3; 12 nucleotides agree with TRBD2. This CDR3 is 15 amino acids long. Germline assignment: CDR1 LNHDA and CDR2 SQIVND (reference sequence). The V gene end was trimmed by 4 bases and the J gene end by 7 bases; junction bases not matched to a gene: 6. The CDR3 protein is CASSTQTSGRHTQYF. The CDR3 nucleotides read TGTGCCAGTAGTACTCAGACTAGCGGGAGACATACGCAGTATTTT.

The sample holds many counts of this clonotype. The chain joins TRBV6-2 or TRBV6-3 to TRBJ2-7; D is perhaps TRBD2 (6 bases). This CDR3 contains 13 residues. Germline V CDR1 and CDR2: MNHEY, SVGEGT. V lost 7 bases and J lost 4, with 14 bases in between. CDR3 protein: CASIGGMMYEQYF. The CDR3 DNA sequence: TGTGCCAGCATAGGCGGGATGATGTACGAGCAGTACTTC.

This clonotype was seen at least ten times. The gene calls are TRBV18 and TRBJ2-1, with D unresolved. V was cut by 3 bases and J by 0 bases, with 9 bases left in between. CDR3 length equals 15 residues. Germline V gene sequence: CDR1 KGHSH, CDR2 LQKENI. CDR3 bases: TGTGCCAGCTCACCTGGCCTGAACTCCTACAATGAGCAGTTCTTC. Amino acids: CASSPGLNSYNEQFF.

This clonotype was observed many times. The chain uses TRBV2 and TRBJ2-1; D is uncertain. Germline V CDR1 and CDR2: SNHLY, FYNNEI. With 7 bases removed from V and 5 bases from J, the gap between germline ends came to 15 bases. The CDR3 covers 14 residues. The CDR3 DNA reads TGTGCCAGCACCGCTAGTCGAGCGAACAATGAGCAGTTCTTC. Its translation is CASTASRANNEQFF.

This clonotype was counted only a few times. This chain connects TRBV4-1 to TRBJ2-2; TRBD2 agrees at 13 bases. This CDR3 comprises 19 residues. V lost 4 bases to trimming and J lost 0 bases; unmatched junction nucleotides: 8. Germline V CDR1 and CDR2: MGHRA, YSYEKL. The DNA of the CDR3 is TGCGCCAGCAGCCGCGGGGGGGGGACTAGCGGGACGAACACCGGGGAGCTGTTTTTT. This codes for CASSRGGGTSGTNTGELFF.

This clonotype was seen many times. The rearrangement joins TRBV2 to TRBJ2-3, with 11 nucleotides matching TRBD2. The germline CDR1 and CDR2 sequences are SNHLY and FYNNEI. The CDR3 is 14 residues long. The ends lost 6 bases at V and 6 bases at J; junction bases unmatched: 5. The CDR3 is CASRRLAGMDTQYF. The CDR3 DNA follows: TGTGCCAGCAGACGACTAGCGGGAATGGATACGCAGTATTTT.

This clonotype showed up just a few times. The rearrangement joins TRBV27 to TRBJ2-1; tentative D call: TRBD2 (6 bases). V lost 5 bases to trimming and J lost 6 bases, with 17 bases between them. CDR1 MNHEY and CDR2 SMNVEV come from the germline V gene (reference sequence). The CDR3 contains 15 residues. The CDR3 DNA is TGTGCCAGCAGTCCGGAGGGTCTCTACGGCAATGAGCAGTTCTTC. This codes for CASSPEGLYGNEQFF.

As regards this clonotype: One base away lies a much larger clone, so this may be a sequencing read error. The chain employs TRBV20-1 and TRBJ2-1, with 7 bases aligning to TRBD2. Germline CDR1 reads DFQATT; CDR2 reads SNEGSKA (reference sequence). The CDR3 sequence is 15 residues long. The CDR3 DNA follows: TGCAGTGCTAGAGACGGAGGGAGGGCAAACAATGGGCAGTTCTTC. Amino acids: CSARDGGRANNGQFF.